The 28 T cell receptor beta chains presented below share a single source sample, sequenced in a study of Tregs in tolerant kidney transplant recipients. TCRdb keeps only in-frame clones here, not all; method: immunoSEQ multiplex PCR. Here the sample spans under 95,000 clones, more than 85% being singletons. This specimen was Tregs from blood, taken before the transplant. These receptors all come from a human donor who received a combined kidney and bone marrow transplant.

This clone was observed once. The genes are TRBV6-1 and TRBJ1-1; no clear D gene. V lost 1 base and J lost 5, with 11 bases in between. The CDR3 is 14 amino acids. The germline gives CDR1 MNHNS, CDR2 SASEGT. The CDR3 is CASSEDDIATEAFF. The DNA of the CDR3 is TGTGCCAGCAGTGAAGATGACATAGCAACTGAAGCTTTCTTT.

The chain combines TRBV7-2 with TRBJ2-1; 11 nucleotides line up with TRBD2. The CDR3 has 16 residues. CDR1 and CDR2 (germline): SGHTA, FQGNSA. The V and J ends lost 4 bases and 7 bases, in that order; junction bases with no gene match: 9. The CDR3 here is CASSSRSGTSGNEQFF. The CDR3 nucleotides are TGTGCCAGCAGCTCTCGGTCCGGGACTAGCGGTAATGAGCAGTTCTTC.

The chain is built from TRBV5-4 and TRBJ1-4, with a possible D match to TRBD1 (5 bases). The CDR3 length is 16 residues. Germline CDR1 reads SGHNT; CDR2 reads YYREEE (reference sequence). Trimming stripped 1 base from V and 5 bases from J, with 15 bases between. The DNA of the CDR3 is TGTGCCAGCAGCTTGCGACCTGACAGCTCAAATGAAAAACTGTTTTTT. Amino acids: CASSLRPDSSNEKLFF.

This CDR3 is CASSLENRRFYEQYF. In DNA form, the CDR3 reads TGCGCCAGCAGCTTGGAGAACAGACGATTTTACGAGCAGTACTTC. The chain combines TRBV5-1 with TRBJ2-7; no clear D gene. Per the germline V gene, CDR1 is SGHRS and CDR2 is YFSETQ. The CDR3 is 15 amino acids. Trimming took off 0 bases at V and 4 bases at J, with 14 bases between the two ends. Based on the CDR3 plus reference TRBV5-1 and TRBJ2-7, the full variable domain is KAGVTQTPRYLIKTRGQQVTLSCSPISGHRSVSWYQQTPGQGLQFLFEYFSETQRNKGNFPGRFSGRQFSNSRSEMNVSTLELGDSALYLCASSLENRRFYEQYFGPGTRLTVT.

The V gene is TRBV27, the J gene TRBJ2-1, with 9 bases fitting TRBD2. This CDR3 spans 17 amino acids. Unmatched junction bases numbered 12, after V lost 7 bases and J lost 2 bases. The germline gives CDR1 MNHEY, CDR2 SMNVEV (reference sequence). The CDR3 DNA is TGTGCCAGCATCGGGTCGCAAATAGCGGGAGCCTACAATGAGCAGTTCTTC. Its translation is CASIGSQIAGAYNEQFF.

The gene calls are TRBV7-2 and TRBJ2-7, with 10 nucleotides matching TRBD2. The germline V gene has CDR1 SGHTA and CDR2 FQGNSA. The CDR3 is 15 amino acids. The V gene end was trimmed by 1 base and the J gene end by 7 bases; junction bases not matched to a gene: 7. Written as DNA, the CDR3 is TGTGCCAGCAGCTTAGGGGTACTAGCGGGAAGGGAGCAGTACTTC. This encodes CASSLGVLAGREQYF.

The gene calls are TRBV19 and TRBJ2-6, with D hard to call. The V end lost 9 bases, the J end lost 2 bases, and 5 bases lay between the germline ends. The CDR3 length is 12 residues. CDR1 and CDR2 (germline): LNHDA, SQIVND (reference sequence). In DNA form, the CDR3 reads TGTGCCAGCAACACTGGGGCCAACGTCCTGACTTTC. It codes for CASNTGANVLTF.

This chain links TRBV19 with TRBJ2-5, with D possibly being TRBD1 or TRBD2 (6 bases each). Between the trimmed V and J ends, which lost 5 bases and 3 bases, there was a span of 10 bases. CDR3 length: 13 amino acids. Germline loops: CDR1 LNHDA, CDR2 SQIVND (reference sequence). The CDR3 DNA follows: TGTGCCAGTAGTGGAGGGGGAAAAGAGACCCAGTACTTC. It yields the protein CASSGGGKETQYF.

This clone was detected only a few times. The chain recombines TRBV6-1 with TRBJ2-7; 10 positions match TRBD2. The V segment lost 7 bases and the J segment 4 bases; nucleotides outside the gene matches: 10. Germline values: CDR1 MNHNS, CDR2 SASEGT. The CDR3 is 15 residues long. CDR3 DNA: TGTGCCAGCATTTCAGCGGGAGGGACCAGATACGAGCAGTACTTC. Its protein product is CASISAGGTRYEQYF.

This chain links TRBV2 with TRBJ1-4; D call uncertain. CDR1 is SNHLY and CDR2 is FYNNEI in the germline V gene. Trimming took off 6 bases at V and 5 bases at J, with 7 bases between the two ends. The CDR3 is 12 amino acids. This CDR3 reads CASRSSNEKLFF. The CDR3 region has the DNA TGTGCCAGCAGGTCGTCAAATGAAAAACTGTTTTTT. The full variable domain, its missing parts supplied by reference TRBV2 and TRBJ1-4, is EPEVTQTPSHQVTQMGQEVILRCVPISNHLYFYWYRQILGQKVEFLVSFYNNEISEKSEIFDDQFSVERPDGSNFTLKIRSTKLEDSAMYFCASRSSNEKLFFGSGTQLSVL.

The chain has TRBV2 and TRBJ1-4; D unresolved. Germline V CDR1 and CDR2: SNHLY, FYNNEI. The CDR3 is 15 residues long. Trimming pared 6 bases from V and 7 bases from J, leaving 18 bases between. The CDR3 region is CASRADWGGTEKLFF. CDR3 DNA: TGTGCCAGCAGGGCGGACTGGGGAGGCACTGAAAAACTGTTTTTT.

The chain uses TRBV5-4 and TRBJ2-1; 7 positions agree with TRBD2. The CDR3 has 13 amino acids. Unmatched junction bases numbered 0, after V lost 0 bases and J lost 6 bases. Looked up from germline, CDR1 is SGHNT and CDR2 is YYREEE (reference sequence). CDR3 DNA sequence: TGTGCCAGCAGCTTGGCTAGCGGCAATGAGCAGTTCTTC. Protein: CASSLASGNEQFF.

This clone occurred a few times. V is TRBV27 and J is TRBJ1-5; D unresolved. CDR3 length: 13 amino acids. Trimming stripped 5 bases from V and 8 bases from J, with 13 bases between. Per germline, CDR1 MNHEY and CDR2 SMNVEV (reference sequence). The CDR3 spells CASSPYPLEPQHF. CDR3 in DNA: TGTGCCAGCAGTCCGTACCCTCTGGAGCCCCAGCATTTT.

This chain joins TRBV2 and TRBJ2-1; 10 bases are shared with TRBD2. V trimming: 6 bases; J trimming: 6 bases; junction bases outside the gene matches: 5. CDR3 length: 14 residues. The germline gives CDR1 SNHLY, CDR2 FYNNEI. The CDR3 is CASRLGLAANEQFF. CDR3 DNA sequence: TGTGCCAGCAGATTAGGACTAGCGGCCAATGAGCAGTTCTTC.

The chain employs TRBV2 and TRBJ2-7, with 10 bases lining up with TRBD2. The CDR3 runs to 14 residues. Germline trimming cut 7 bases from V and 6 bases from J; bases unmatched to any gene: 9. Germline values: CDR1 SNHLY, CDR2 FYNNEI. Written as DNA, the CDR3 is TGTGCCAGCATCACCCTAGCGGGAGCCGGCGAGCAGTACTTC. The encoded protein is CASITLAGAGEQYF.

This clone came up a few times. Other DNA sequences in the same sample also yield this CDR3. The chain uses TRBV7-9 and TRBJ1-1; 9 bases are shared with TRBD1. The V gene's germline CDR1 is SEHNR and CDR2 FQNEAQ (reference sequence). There are 13 residues in the CDR3. The V segment lost 3 bases and the J segment 5 bases; nucleotides outside the gene matches: 1. The CDR3 nucleotides read TGTGCCAGCAGCTTGACAGGGGGGACTGAAGCTTTCTTT. Encoded protein: CASSLTGGTEAFF.

In its sample, this clone was seen once. The chain employs TRBV6-6 and TRBJ2-6; D possibly corresponds to TRBD2 (5 bases). Trimming cost V 5 bases and J 3 bases, with 8 bases left between them. This CDR3 spans 14 amino acids. Germline V gene data show CDR1 as MNHNY and CDR2 as SVGAGI (reference sequence). This CDR3 is CASSPGVGANVLTF. The CDR3 DNA reads TGTGCCAGCAGTCCCGGGGTTGGGGCCAACGTCCTGACTTTC.

The J gene is TRBJ2-7, the V gene TRBV7-2; D not certain. V gave up 1 base and J gave up 7 bases, with 11 bases separating them. The CDR3 runs 13 residues. CDR1 is SGHTA, CDR2 FQGNSA, per germline. CDR3 sequence: CASSLGMSVEQYF. The CDR3 coding sequence is TGTGCCAGCAGCTTAGGGATGTCGGTAGAGCAGTACTTC.

This chain links TRBV5-4 with TRBJ1-6, with a possible D match to TRBD1 (5 bases). V was shortened by 0 bases and J by 7 bases, with 14 bases between the two germline ends. This CDR3 contains 16 residues. Germline CDR1 reads SGHNT; CDR2 reads YYREEE (reference sequence). The CDR3 loop is CASSLEAGRRNSPLHF. CDR3 nucleotides: TGTGCCAGCAGCTTGGAGGCGGGACGTCGGAATTCACCCCTCCACTTT.

The chain uses TRBV11-2 and TRBJ2-3, with 8 bases aligning to TRBD2. Losses at the gene ends were 4 bases for V and 1 base for J; bases not matched to a gene: 1. This CDR3 contains 14 residues. Germline V gene lookup returns CDR1 SGHAT and CDR2 FQNNGV. CDR3 nucleotides: TGTGCCAGCAGCTCAGCGGGAGGCACAGATACGCAGTATTTT. Residues: CASSSAGGTDTQYF.

The chain carries TRBV7-3 and TRBJ2-2, with 10 nucleotides matching TRBD1. J was trimmed by 7 bases and V by 6 bases; bases with no gene match: 8. CDR1 and CDR2 from the germline V gene are SGHTA and FQGTGA. This CDR3 is built from 15 residues. CDR3 amino acids: CASRPGTGDGGELFF. The CDR3 DNA follows: TGTGCCAGCAGGCCCGGGACAGGGGACGGCGGGGAGCTGTTTTTT.

V and J are TRBV14 and TRBJ1-4; the D gene is possibly TRBD1 (6 bases). Germline V gives CDR1 SGHDN, CDR2 FVKESK. V was clipped by 0 bases and J by 3 bases, with 8 bases between them. This CDR3 region has 15 residues. CDR3 DNA: TGTGCCAGCAGCCAAGAACAGGGTCCTAATGAAAAACTGTTTTTT. Encoded protein: CASSQEQGPNEKLFF.

The V call is TRBV14, the J call TRBJ2-7; D is unclear. With 0 bases removed from V and 6 bases from J, the gap between germline ends came to 12 bases. The CDR3 runs 14 residues. Germline V CDR1 and CDR2: SGHDN, FVKESK. This CDR3 is CASSQDLPGSEQYF. CDR3 nucleotide sequence: TGTGCCAGCAGCCAAGATTTGCCCGGTAGCGAGCAGTACTTC.

The V call is TRBV28, the J call TRBJ2-5; 9 bases are a match to TRBD2. The CDR3 has 12 residues. CDR1 is MDHEN and CDR2 is SYDVKM in the germline V gene. Trimming took 8 bases from V and 7 from J; bases not matched to a gene: 5. CDR3 sequence reads: CASGGLAGTQYF. The CDR3 DNA sequence: TGTGCCAGCGGGGGACTAGCAGGGACCCAGTACTTC.

The rearrangement uses TRBV19 and TRBJ2-7, with 10 bases lining up with TRBD1. Per germline, CDR1 LNHDA and CDR2 SQIVND (reference sequence). The CDR3 sequence is 15 residues long. The V gene end was trimmed by 5 bases and the J gene end by 0 bases; junction bases not matched to a gene: 4. The CDR3 sequence is CASSPRQGASYEQYF. The CDR3 region has the DNA TGTGCCAGTAGTCCCAGACAGGGGGCCTCCTACGAGCAGTACTTC.

The CDR3 DNA follows: TGTGCCAGCAGTTTAGCAGGGCCGGGAAGGAATTCACCCCTCCACTTT. Encoded protein: CASSLAGPGRNSPLHF. J is TRBJ1-6 and V is TRBV27; D perhaps matches TRBD1 (5 bases). Germline V gene sequence: CDR1 MNHEY, CDR2 SMNVEV (reference sequence). The V and J ends lost 2 bases and 7 bases respectively, with 15 bases between them. The CDR3 totals 16 residues.

This clone appeared once. This rearrangement joins TRBV7-9 to TRBJ2-3, with a possible D match to TRBD1 (5 bases). The CDR3 covers 16 residues. V was shortened by 5 bases and J by 2 bases, with 17 bases between the two germline ends. Germline CDR1 is SEHNR and CDR2 is FQNEAQ (reference sequence). The DNA of the CDR3 is TGTGCCAGCAGCCCCCATCCGACAGACCCCACAGATACGCAGTATTTT. Encoded protein: CASSPHPTDPTDTQYF.

This chain connects TRBV25-1 to TRBJ1-2, with D unclear. V lost 4 bases and J 0 bases, leaving 9 bases between the germline ends. Germline CDR1 is MGHDK and CDR2 is SYGVNS. The CDR3 loop spans 14 amino acids. DNA of the CDR3: TGTGCCAGCAGTGGGCGGGGTTCTAACTATGGCTACACCTTC. This gives the protein CASSGRGSNYGYTF.